This entry lists 11 T cell receptor beta chains sequenced from one sample in a study of Graves' ophthalmopathy and Graves' hyperthyroidism. Researchers took RNA transcripts and amplified TCR beta CDR3 regions from them. An initial RT-PCR round employing HTBI primers preceded a second-round multiplex PCR. One entry per CDR3 protein results from TCRdb running MiXCR on the multiplex PCR reads. This sample carries 650,000 to 900,000 distinct CDR3 sequences, roughly two fifths of them seen once, and the ten largest clones take 35% to 55%. Sequencing used peripheral blood. Receptors originate from an adult man with Graves' ophthalmopathy.

The chain employs TRBV11-2 and TRBJ1-5; the D gene is possibly TRBD1 (5 bases). Germline V gives CDR1 SGHAT, CDR2 FQNNGV. The CDR3 is made up of 15 amino acids. V was clipped by 1 base and J by 4 bases, with 11 bases between them. The DNA for the CDR3 is TGTGCCAGCAGCTTAGTTTCAGGGAGAAATCAGCCCCAGCATTTT. It is translated as CASSLVSGRNQPQHF.

The chain links TRBV20-1 to TRBJ1-2; D is undetermined. The CDR3 is 13 amino acids. Per the germline V gene, CDR1 is DFQATT and CDR2 is SNEGSKA (reference sequence). V was pared by 1 base and J by 4 bases, with 10 bases between. This CDR3 is CSARAPWGYGYTF. In DNA form, the CDR3 reads TGCAGTGCTAGAGCCCCATGGGGCTATGGCTACACCTTC.

CDR3 DNA sequence: TGCAGTCCCCTGGGGACACAAGAGACCCAGTACTTC. It yields the protein CSPLGTQETQYF. V is TRBV20-1 and J is TRBJ2-5, with a weak D call TRBD1 (6 bases). V gave up 8 bases and J gave up 2 bases, with 12 bases separating them. The CDR3 is 12 residues long. Germline V CDR1 and CDR2: DFQATT, SNEGSKA (reference sequence).

This clonotype has only a few counts. CDR3 DNA sequence: TGTGCCAGCAGCTTGGATGACTTGAGCTATGGCTACACCTTC. Translation: CASSLDDLSYGYTF. V is TRBV5-4 and J is TRBJ1-2, with unresolved D. V was trimmed by 0 bases and J by 4 bases, leaving 10 bases between them. CDR3 length: 14 residues. CDR1 is SGHNT and CDR2 is YYREEE in the germline V gene (reference sequence).

This clonotype occurred a few times. The V and J genes are TRBV7-9 and TRBJ2-7, with 9 bases identical to TRBD1. V gave up 5 bases and J gave up 0 bases; unmatched junction bases: 5. Germline lookup yields CDR1 SEHNR and CDR2 FQNEAQ (reference sequence). The CDR3 has 15 amino acids. The DNA for the CDR3 is TGTGCCAGCAGCACTGGACAGGGGAACTCCTACGAGCAGTACTTC. Its translation: CASSTGQGNSYEQYF.

Points on this clonotype: An end of the junction differs from the germline gene, which may be a read error. This CDR3 is CASSIRGSEKLFF. The DNA for the CDR3 is TGTGCCAGCAGTATAAGGGGGTCAGAAAAACTGTTTTTT. This rearrangement joins TRBV19 to TRBJ1-4, with D perhaps TRBD1 (6 bases). Germline values: CDR1 LNHDA, CDR2 SQIVND (reference sequence). The CDR3 is 13 residues long.

CDR3 coding DNA: TGTGCCAGCAGCCTTACACTAGCGGGGGGCCACAATGAGCAGTTCTTC. It translates to CASSLTLAGGHNEQFF. This rearrangement joins TRBV7-9 to TRBJ2-5, with 12 bases aligning to TRBD2. The closer fit of TRBJ2-1 to the DNA end suggests the J call may be wrong. CDR3 size: 16 residues. Germline values: CDR1 SEHNR, CDR2 FQNEAQ (reference sequence).

This clonotype appeared many times. The chain links TRBV24-1 to TRBJ2-5; 9 nucleotides agree with TRBD2. The J segment lost 1 base and the V segment lost 4 bases, leaving 18 bases of the junction unmatched. This CDR3 has 20 amino acids. Germline CDR1 reads KGHDR; CDR2 reads SFDVKD. CDR3 nucleotide sequence: TGTGCCACCAGTGAGCCAGCCAACCCATTAGCGGGAGAGGGCCAAGAGACCCAGTACTTC. It encodes CATSEPANPLAGEGQETQYF.

In nucleotides, the CDR3 is TGTGCCAGCAGCCAAGGGGTAGGGCAAGAGACCCAGTACTTC. Residues: CASSQGVGQETQYF. The V gene is TRBV3-1, the J gene TRBJ2-5; D unresolved. V lost 1 base, J lost 2 bases, and 8 bases lay in between. Germline V lookup: CDR1 LGHDT, CDR2 YNNKEL (reference sequence). The CDR3 runs to 14 residues.

The chain has TRBV29-1 and TRBJ2-7; 13 bases fit TRBD2. CDR3 size: 14 residues. Germline CDR1 reads SQVTM; CDR2 reads ANQGSEA. The V gene end was trimmed by 8 bases and the J gene end by 6 bases; junction bases not matched to a gene: 10. This chain's CDR3 is CSSFGLAGAGEQYF. CDR3 coding DNA: TGCAGCAGTTTCGGACTAGCGGGAGCAGGCGAGCAGTACTTC.

J is TRBJ2-3 and V is TRBV15, with 12 bases lining up with TRBD1. The CDR3 covers 16 residues. Germline V CDR1 and CDR2: LNHNV, YYDKDF (reference sequence). The J segment lost 0 bases and the V segment lost 6 bases, leaving 4 bases of the junction unmatched. In nucleotides, the CDR3 is TGTGCCACCAGACGGGGACAGGGGGCTAGCACAGATACGCAGTATTTT. Its translation: CATRRGQGASTDTQYF.